This T cell receptor (beta chain) derives from a study of blood T cell repertoires in COVID-19. Study as a whole: COVID-19 samples from acute and convalescent phases originated in the United States, Italy and Spain. Sources were T cells, B-cell-depleted T cells, or PBMCs; the material itself was cDNA or gDNA.

Per the study methods: The assay estimated nucleated cells by amplifying reference gene primers. Libraries were prepared by immunoSEQ multiplex PCR; TCRdb keeps only in-frame clonotypes and omits some of them. Clone size and V and J calls were adopted from that table, with D and trimming inferred from the DNA. Here the sample spans under 140,000 clones, around 80% being singletons. V lost 3 bases and J lost 0, with 10 bases in between. CDR1 is WSHSY, CDR2 SAAADI, per germline. This CDR3 comprises 15 residues. Material: peripheral blood. The chain couples TRBV10-2 to TRBJ2-3, with D perhaps TRBD2 (5 bases). The TCR sequence derives from a woman of 80 years or more with acute or convalescent COVID-19. CDR3 amino acids: CASSEARGSTDTQYF. In nucleotides, the CDR3 is TGCGCCAGCAGTGAAGCACGGGGTAGCACAGATACGCAGTATTTT.